This passage covers 21 T cell receptor beta chains from one sample sequenced in a study of shared clonotypes between healthy human individuals. Libraries were prepared by immunoSEQ multiplex PCR; TCRdb keeps only in-frame clonotypes and omits some of them. The sample records about 2.1 million clones, about 92% being singletons. Positively selected for CCR7, the CD45RO-negative cells used as naive CD8 cells excluded terminally differentiated effector memory CD45RA+ cells. Input material: naive CD8+ T cells from PBMCs. These receptors were taken from a man aged 18 to 29 in good health. Some clones in this sample may be carry-over from other donors' samples.

The chain is built from TRBV18 and TRBJ2-4, with 13 bases aligning to TRBD2. The V segment lost 2 bases and the J segment 3 bases; nucleotides outside the gene matches: 10. The CDR3 loop spans 19 amino acids. The germline V gene has CDR1 KGHSH and CDR2 LQKENI. CDR3 nucleotides: TGTGCCAGCTCACCAACCGGGACTAGCGGGGAGAGGGGCAAAAACATTCAGTACTTC. Protein: CASSPTGTSGERGKNIQYF.

CDR3 nucleotides: TGCGCCAGCAGCTTTCATACCGGGACGGCCAGCTACGAGCAGTACTTC. Encoded protein: CASSFHTGTASYEQYF. The chain combines TRBV5-1 with TRBJ2-7; D tentatively reads TRBD1 or TRBD2 (5 bases each). The length of the CDR3 is 16 residues. Looked up from germline, CDR1 is SGHRS and CDR2 is YFSETQ. Trimming pared 2 bases from V and 3 bases from J, leaving 18 bases between.

This chain uses TRBV2 with TRBJ2-1, with TRBD2 as a possible D gene (5 bases). Germline V gives CDR1 SNHLY, CDR2 FYNNEI. V lost 4 bases to trimming and J lost 7 bases, with 17 bases between them. The CDR3 runs 15 residues. The CDR3: CASSGGRVVENEQFF. In DNA form, the CDR3 reads TGTGCCAGCAGTGGAGGGCGGGTTGTAGAAAATGAGCAGTTCTTC.

The V gene is TRBV28, the J gene TRBJ2-1; D unclear. The CDR3 spans 10 residues. Germline CDR1 MDHEN, CDR2 SYDVKM. V lost 6 bases, J lost 7 bases, and 4 bases lay in between. This CDR3 reads CASSQNEQFF. DNA for the CDR3: TGTGCCAGCAGCCAAAATGAGCAGTTCTTC.

The chain has TRBV7-9 and TRBJ1-6; 7 bases match TRBD1. In germline, CDR1 is SEHNR, CDR2 FQNEAQ (reference sequence). This CDR3 has 15 residues. The trim removed 7 bases at V and 9 bases at J, leaving 12 bases unmatched. This chain's CDR3 is CASTTGGTVISPLHF. The CDR3 DNA is TGTGCCAGCACCACGGGAGGGACAGTGATTTCACCCCTCCACTTT.

The chain links TRBV30 to TRBJ2-7; the D is unclear. V lost 3 bases to trimming and J lost 2 bases, with 14 bases between them. The CDR3 has 14 residues. CDR1 and CDR2 from the germline V gene are GTSNPN and SVGIG (reference sequence). The CDR3 bases are TGTGCCTGGAGCGCCAGGCTACCACCCTACGAGCAGTACTTC. Protein: CAWSARLPPYEQYF. The full variable domain, in which reference TRBV30 and TRBJ2-7 provide the parts outside the CDR3, is SQTIHQWPATLVQPVGSPLSLECTVEGTSNPNLYWYRQAAGRGLQLLFYSVGIGQISSEVPQNLSASRPQDRQFILSSKKLLLSDSGFYLCAWSARLPPYEQYFGPGTRLTVT.

A word on this clone: Within the sample, other DNA sequences also encode this same CDR3. The chain joins TRBV4-3 to TRBJ2-1, with D perhaps assigned TRBD1 or TRBD2 (6 bases each). V lost 0 bases and J 4 bases, leaving 13 bases between the germline ends. This CDR3 has 16 residues. Per germline, CDR1 LGHNA and CDR2 YSLEER. The CDR3 DNA is TGCGCCAGCAGCCAAGATCTCGGGGGCTCATACAATGAGCAGTTCTTC. Its translation is CASSQDLGGSYNEQFF.

This clone appeared a few times. The chain is built from TRBV10-3 and TRBJ2-7; the match to TRBD1 covers 7 bases. Germline V gene data show CDR1 as ENHRY and CDR2 as SYGVKD. Trimming at V came to 6 bases and at J to 4 bases, leaving 6 bases not matched to a gene. The CDR3 runs to 13 residues. CDR3 coding DNA: TGTGCCATCAGCCAGGGGGTTGATTACGAGCAGTACTTC. Protein: CAISQGVDYEQYF.

V and J are TRBV6-6 and TRBJ1-1; TRBD1 matches 8 bases. Germline-derived CDR1 and CDR2 are MNHNY and SVGAGI (reference sequence). The J segment lost 1 base and the V segment lost 5 bases, leaving 9 bases of the junction unmatched. CDR3 length equals 16 residues. In DNA, the CDR3 is TGTGCCAGCAGTGCCTGGACAGGGAAAGAGAACACTGAAGCTTTCTTT. This encodes CASSAWTGKENTEAFF.

The CDR3 DNA follows: TGTGCCAGCAGCATAAAAGCGGGGCTTCACACTGAAGCTTTCTTT. Translated, it gives CASSIKAGLHTEAFF. V gene TRBV7-2 combines with J gene TRBJ1-1; a possible D gene is TRBD1 (5 bases). V lost 5 bases and J lost 3, with 16 bases in between. Germline CDR1 and CDR2: SGHTA and FQGNSA. This CDR3 is built from 15 residues.

The chain combines TRBV28 with TRBJ1-3; 7 bases are shared with TRBD1. With V trimmed by 6 bases and J by 2 bases, 7 bases remained unmatched. Germline values: CDR1 MDHEN, CDR2 SYDVKM. The CDR3 loop spans 15 amino acids. The CDR3, as DNA: TGTGCCAGCAGCTGGACAGGCCAAACTGGAAACACCATATATTTT. Protein product: CASSWTGQTGNTIYF.

There are a few counts of this clone. The rearrangement uses TRBV4-1 and TRBJ1-2, with D unresolved. Germline CDR1 and CDR2: MGHRA and YSYEKL. This CDR3 is built from 14 residues. V was trimmed by 5 bases and J by 4 bases, leaving 14 bases between them. In nucleotides, the CDR3 is TGCGCCAGCAGCTCGACAATTGGAGGCTATGGCTACACCTTC. Translated, it gives CASSSTIGGYGYTF.

This sequence joins TRBV7-2 and TRBJ2-5; TRBD2 aligns across 8 bases. With V trimmed by 4 bases and J by 4 bases, 5 bases remained unmatched. The CDR3 is 14 residues long. Germline values: CDR1 SGHTA, CDR2 FQGNSA. CDR3 sequence reads: CASSSPSGRETQYF. The DNA for the CDR3 is TGTGCCAGCAGCTCACCCAGCGGGAGAGAGACCCAGTACTTC.

As concerns this clone: A much larger clone differs by one base, so this may be a read error. This sample also contains other DNA sequences that code for the same CDR3. V and J are TRBV28 and TRBJ1-1; tentative D call: TRBD1 (5 bases). Germline CDR1 and CDR2: MDHEN and SYDVKM. CDR3 length: 12 amino acids. V was cut by 6 bases and J by 1 base, with 6 bases left in between. The CDR3 region has the DNA TGTGCCAGCAGAACAGGGAACACTGAAGCTTTCTTT. Residues: CASRTGNTEAFF.

The chain is built from TRBV27 and TRBJ2-5; weak D call: TRBD2 (6 bases). Germline CDR1 is MNHEY and CDR2 is SMNVEV (reference sequence). The CDR3 contains 15 residues. The V gene lost 5 bases and the J gene lost 4 bases, with 17 bases spanning the gap. The CDR3 loop reads CASSVMRGAAETQYF. Here the CDR3 DNA reads TGTGCCAGCAGTGTTATGCGGGGAGCGGCAGAGACCCAGTACTTC.

The chain joins TRBV7-9 to TRBJ1-6; possible D gene TRBD1, 5 bases. Trimming took 8 bases from V and 10 from J, leaving 6 bases between them. The germline CDR1 and CDR2 sequences are SEHNR and FQNEAQ (reference sequence). The CDR3 consists of 10 residues. DNA of the CDR3: TGTGCCAGCGGGGGGTCACCCCTCCACTTT. It codes for CASGGSPLHF.

The gene calls are TRBV7-9 and TRBJ2-2; D unclear. With 1 base removed from V and 6 bases from J, the gap between germline ends came to 6 bases. Germline lookup yields CDR1 SEHNR and CDR2 FQNEAQ (reference sequence). The CDR3 covers 13 residues. CDR3 sequence reads: CASSLGWAGELFF. The CDR3 nucleotides read TGTGCCAGCAGCTTAGGCTGGGCCGGGGAGCTGTTTTTT.

The CDR3 protein is CASSYLAGLDEQFF. The CDR3 DNA is TGTGCCAGCAGTTATCTAGCGGGTCTGGATGAGCAGTTCTTC. V usage is TRBV27 and J usage is TRBJ2-1, with 8 bases matching TRBD2. The CDR3 sequence is 14 residues long. J was trimmed by 8 bases and V by 4 bases; bases with no gene match: 7. Per germline, CDR1 MNHEY and CDR2 SMNVEV (reference sequence).

V gene TRBV25-1 combines with J gene TRBJ2-1, with a tentative D call TRBD1 (6 bases). With 10 bases removed from V and 9 bases from J, the gap between germline ends came to 10 bases. The germline V gene has CDR1 MGHDK and CDR2 SYGVNS. This CDR3 spans 10 amino acids. The CDR3 here is CATRGGEQFF. The CDR3 nucleotides read TGTGCCACCAGGGGTGGTGAGCAGTTCTTC.

The chain's CDR3 is CASTQGADTQYF. CDR3 sequence (DNA): TGTGCCAGCACACAGGGGGCCGATACGCAGTATTTT. The chain recombines TRBV7-9 with TRBJ2-3; the match to TRBD1 covers 9 bases. After removal of 7 bases from V and 6 bases from J, the junction contained 2 bases not matched to a gene. Germline values: CDR1 SEHNR, CDR2 FQNEAQ (reference sequence). This CDR3 is built from 12 residues.

The chain is built from TRBV30 and TRBJ2-3; 9 bases match TRBD1. Germline loops: CDR1 GTSNPN, CDR2 SVGIG (reference sequence). This CDR3 has 17 residues. After removal of 1 base from V and 0 bases from J, the junction contained 8 bases not matched to a gene. The CDR3 DNA follows: TGTGCCTGGAGTGGCCAGGGACAGGGTCGTAGCACAGATACGCAGTATTTT. This codes for CAWSGQGQGRSTDTQYF.